This T cell receptor beta chain came from a study of CD8+ T cells in alopecia areata. V was clipped by 8 bases and J by 6 bases; unmatched bases: 11. This CDR3 has 15 amino acids. The germline V gene has CDR1 MNHEY and CDR2 SMNVEV (reference sequence). Sequencing templates came from extracted RNA that was reverse transcribed into cDNA. Sequencing was performed with immunoSEQ multiplex PCR; in TCRdb, only in-frame clones are kept and a portion is missing. The sample includes over 85,000 clones, around 60% of them seen just once. Noted treatment: oral pan-JAK inhibitor, 5-10 mg twice daily. A remark on this clone: Antigen: not known.

Study conclusions and caveats: There were also resident alphabeta T cells of normal skin sequenced in scalp samples. Both scalp clonality and the expanded CD8+ clones among the top 100 showed a significant decrease with tofacitinib.

V usage is TRBV27 and J usage is TRBJ2-3; TRBD1 matches at 10 bases. This receptor was identified in a human donor with alopecia areata. Source: CD8+ T cells sorted from blood, taken at week 4, from a patient treated with tofacitinib. The CDR3, as DNA: TGTGCCAGCCGGATCGCGACAGGGGGCTGGGATACGCAGTATTTT. It yields the protein CASRIATGGWDTQYF.